Included here is one TCR beta chain sequence, with context. Its cognate antigen is unknown. Unmatched junction bases numbered 5, after V lost 4 bases and J lost 0 bases. Germline values: CDR1 DFQATT, CDR2 SNEGSKA (reference sequence). There are 14 residues in the CDR3. This record belongs to a study of T-cell memory formation after mild COVID-19. General observations from the study: Among clones contracting day 15 to 85, CD4/CD8 was balanced, whereas later expanders leaned CD4+.

In TCRdb, the 5' RACE reads were re-called with MiXCR into one record per CDR3 protein. The sample holds approximately 570,000 distinct CDR3 sequences, 15% to 20% seen once. The chain couples TRBV20-1 to TRBJ1-1; 7 nucleotides line up with TRBD1. The sample consisted of PBMCs or a T cell subset sorted from them (not recorded which). The source is an adult woman who had mild COVID-19 (a few samples of this study predate the infection). Cell type and time point are not known. The CDR3 DNA sequence: TGCAGTGCTACGGGACAGATCATGAACACTGAAGCTTTCTTT. Amino acid sequence: CSATGQIMNTEAFF.